This T cell receptor (beta chain) emerged from a study of T cell responses to AZD1222 COVID-19 vaccine (dated by TCRdb to 2020 to 2022). Notes on the research overall: A total of approximately 230 trial participants underwent TCR sequencing, of whom about 210 received two doses of AZD1222 and some 26 received two doses of the MenACWY control vaccine. Trial participants were enrolled into age subgroups of 18-55, 56-69 and 70-plus years, which contained approximately 150, 28 and 58 TCR-sequenced participants, respectively. General findings and caveats noted by the study authors: The 56-69-year group was small, and its depth increase did not reach significance, likely because of low power. Participants were mostly white British and included more females than males, and it was suggested by the authors that clonal diversity may have been underestimated. A significant rise in spike-specific TCR breadth and depth was observed after two AZD1222 doses relative to day 0 and relative to MenACWY recipients. Conclusions about previously exposed vaccinees are limited, since just a handful of AZD1222 recipients were seropositive for SARS-CoV-2 at baseline. The vaccine-associated CD4 TCRs covered the entire spike protein, and the dominant responses fell in regions 160-218 and 743-854. Epitopes outside the regions mutated in the B.1.351 and B.1.1.7 variants were reportedly recognized by nearly half of the unique spike-specific TCRs. Because no day 14 peak-response samples were available, repertoires were characterized only after the peak T cell response.

This clone appeared a single time. Its antigen remains unidentified. No quality values exist for individual bases; no much larger clone is one base distant. CDR1 and CDR2 (SGHNT, YYREEE) derive from the germline V gene (reference sequence). The junction shows trimming of 2 bases on V and 2 bases on J, plus 14 bases between the germline ends. The CDR3 sequence holds 16 residues, the cysteine and phenylalanine included. Just the 48-base CDR3 DNA is kept, in frame starting at base 1. The CDR3 regions of human TCRbeta chains were subjected to immunosequencing. Turning to the authors' computational methods: TCRs in the repertoires were compared against a reference library of SARS-CoV-2-specific TCRs that had been generated with the MIRA antigen-specificity platform. Breadth was defined as the fraction of unique TCRs that were SARS-CoV-2-associated, and depth was defined as the fraction of total T cells that were SARS-CoV-2-associated. Each spike-specific TCR was assigned to its reactive spike region and to a CD4 or CD8 class using the MIRA data. Log10-transformed breadth and depth values were compared by one-way ANOVA with Sidak's multiple comparisons tests. TCRdb's version of the immuneACCESS table is confined to in-frame rearrangements and falls short of the full clone set. An unresolved V gene accounts for under half of the shortfall where checked; the remainder is of unknown origin. V and J calls and clone size are given by that table; D and trimming were obtained from the DNA. This sample lists fewer than 120,000 clones; more than 90% were detected once. The ten largest clones take up 2% to 3% of the sample.

The time point label on this specimen signifies: about 28 days (+/-7) after the second vaccine dose. Because spike-specific TCR depth and breadth did not differ between the two schedules, AZD1222 recipients who got a second dose at roughly 4 weeks were pooled with those who got a second dose at roughly 12 weeks. Vaccinee samples came from UK trials COV001 and COV002, including a single-blind randomized controlled phase 2/3 trial of AZD1222 (ChAdOx1 nCoV-19) in healthy adults. For TCRbeta chain sequencing, PBMC samples from trial participants were taken at day 0 and at day 28 after the second dose.

The clonotype comes from an adult who received the AZD1222 COVID-19 vaccine. The sequenced sample was peripheral blood, obtained 28 days after the second AZD1222 dose. The V and J genes are TRBV5-4 and TRBJ1-5; TRBD1 is possibly the D segment (5 matching bases). At the DNA level, the sequence is TGTGCCAGCAGCTTCGGGGGGAAGGGAGGCAATCAGCCCCAGCATTTT. Its product reads: CASSFGGKGGNQPQHF.